The entry below gives a single T cell receptor beta chain sequence along with its context. Antigen specificity is unknown. Trimming removed 8 bases from V and 6 bases from J, with 20 bases in between. Per the germline V gene, CDR1 is SQVTM and CDR2 is ANQGSEA. This CDR3 has 13 amino acids. The record originates from a study of T cells after yellow fever vaccination. Broader study findings: A small share of clonotypes appeared in both CD4 and CD8 compartments. In FACS-sorted repertoires, abundant clonotypes from the bulk population could appear as contaminants.

Using its own MiXCR run on the 5' RACE reads, TCRdb lists one record per CDR3 protein. The table has about 220,000 distinct CDR3 sequences, approximately 3.2% seen once; the top ten hold less than 3.5%. Specimen: CD4+ T cells sorted from PBMCs, collected 10 days after the yellow fever booster vaccination. The receptor comes from a man aged 18 to 30 who received the YFV17D yellow fever vaccine. This chain connects TRBV29-1 to TRBJ2-7; D remains ambiguous. CDR3 amino acids: CSCWEGLLGEQYF. In DNA form, the CDR3 reads TGCAGCTGTTGGGAAGGGCTACTCGGCGAGCAGTACTTC.